Listed below are T cell receptor beta chains from one sample, sequenced in a study of cytomegalovirus exposure and HLA in healthy donors. Using immunoSEQ multiplex PCR, the repertoire was profiled, and TCRdb retains in-frame clones only, with some absent. The sample lists some 140,000 clones, 79% occurring once. The sequenced sample was PBMCs. These receptors originate from a young man in good health and CMV-seronegative. Both conserved end residues are part of each CDR3.

j_gene,v_gene,CDR3aa
TRBJ2-7,TRBV11-3,CASSPRTGVGYEQYF
TRBJ1-4,TRBV6-5,CASARRNEKLFF
TRBJ2-4,TRBV6-1,CASSDDTGRHIQYF
TRBJ1-4,TRBV2,CASRAKGQISGEKLFF
TRBJ1-5,TRBV7-2,CASRQSGGSNQPQHF
-,TRBV4-1,CASSQGPGSYEQYF
TRBJ2-7,TRBV11-2,CASSFGTSGYEQYF
TRBJ1-5,TRBV19,CATGRGSPQHF
TRBJ1-6,TRBV9,CASSVDPDSLNSPLHF
TRBJ2-5,TRBV7-2,CASSLARGQGRETQYF
TRBJ2-1,TRBV7-9,CSSSLGPPRGPLYNEQFF
TRBJ1-1,TRBV5-4,CASSLQGGTEAFF
TRBJ1-1,TRBV9,CASSPYGGDLNTEAFF
TRBJ2-2,TRBV5-1,CASSLQGPGELFF
TRBJ1-1,TRBV7-3,CASSLTFRNEAFF
TRBJ2-1,TRBV5-4,CASSLATGTTYNEQFF
TRBJ2-7,TRBV7-6,CASRPEVRGGEQYF
TRBJ1-2,TRBV5-1,CASSLDPANYGYTF
TRBJ2-7,TRBV9,CASSPGQKAYEQYF
TRBJ2-7,TRBV7-8,CASSLSGDGLKQYF
TRBJ1-1,TRBV6-1,CASSEVQGTEAFF
TRBJ1-1,TRBV5-1,CASSLSPGDTEAFF
TRBJ2-7,TRBV5-1,CASSLELRTVGSEQYF
TRBJ1-1,TRBV30,CAWSPGSNTEAFF
TRBJ1-5,TRBV7-2,CASSQQPYSNQPQHF
TRBJ2-4,TRBV15,CATSGRTGALIQYF
TRBJ1-2,TRBV27,CASSFSGYGYTF
TRBJ2-7,TRBV7-9,CSSSLQRQVGRGAYEQYF
TRBJ2-1,TRBV7-9,CASSLTGQALILGEQFF
TRBJ1-1,TRBV11-3,CASSNDRGTEAFF
TRBJ2-2,TRBV7-7,CASSLAPSAGELFF